The clone carrying this T cell receptor (beta chain) has a handful of counts. The PCR ran on 60 Vbeta and 13 Jbeta primers. Sequencing used immunoSEQ multiplex PCR; TCRdb keeps in-frame clones, though not all of them. The sample includes under 200,000 clones, about four fifths seen only once; the top ten take approximately 0.39%. This sample is part of a study of cytomegalovirus exposure and HLA in healthy donors. The germline V and J ends were trimmed by 3 bases and 7 bases, with 6 bases remaining between them. This CDR3 contains 11 residues. Germline V lookup: CDR1 DFQATT, CDR2 SNEGSKA (reference sequence).

Material for sequencing was PBMCs. The rearrangement uses TRBV20-1 and TRBJ1-4; D gene unclear. The receptor's source is a male donor in good health and CMV-seropositive. The CDR3 protein is CSASRLEKLFF. CDR3 sequence (DNA): TGCAGTGCTAGCCGTCTTGAAAAACTGTTTTTT.